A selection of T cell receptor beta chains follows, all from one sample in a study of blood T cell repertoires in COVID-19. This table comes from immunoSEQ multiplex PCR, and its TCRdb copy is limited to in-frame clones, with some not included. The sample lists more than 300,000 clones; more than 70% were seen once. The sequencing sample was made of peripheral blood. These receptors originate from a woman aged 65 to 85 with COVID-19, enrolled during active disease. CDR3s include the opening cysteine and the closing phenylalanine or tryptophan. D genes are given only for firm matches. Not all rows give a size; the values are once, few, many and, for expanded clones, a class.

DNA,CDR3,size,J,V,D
TGTGCCAGCAGTGACGGTGTACCCGCGTACTATGGCTACACCTTC,CASSDGVPAYYGYTF,once,TRBJ1-2,TRBV6-1,NA
TGTGCCAGCAGCCACCGTGGCACCGAGGCGGGCTACACCTTC,CASSHRGTEAGYTF,NA,TRBJ1-2,TRBV3-1/TRBV3-2,NA
TGTGCCATCAGTGAAGTAACGGTGAACACCGGGGAGCTGTTTTTT,CAISEVTVNTGELFF,NA,TRBJ2-2,TRBV10-3,NA
TGTGCCAGCAGCTTAGGAGCCGGACAGCCACAAGAGACCCAGTACTTC,CASSLGAGQPQETQYF,NA,TRBJ2-5,TRBV11-3,NA
TGCGCCAGCAGCCGCGGACTCGGCGGGGAGACCCAGTACTTC,CASSRGLGGETQYF,NA,TRBJ2-5,TRBV4-1,NA
TGTGCCAGCAGCGCCGGGACTAGCGATCCAGATACGCAGTATTTT,CASSAGTSDPDTQYF,NA,TRBJ2-3,TRBV9,TRBD2
TGTGCCAGTAGTATGAGACAGGGGACCTCTGGGGCCAACGTCCTGACTTTC,CASSMRQGTSGANVLTF,NA,TRBJ2-6,TRBV19,TRBD1
TGTGCCAGTAGCTGGACTAGCGGCCAAGAGACCCAGTACTTC,CASSWTSGQETQYF,NA,TRBJ2-5,TRBV19,TRBD2
TGTGCCAGCAGCTTGGATAGCGGGGGGGCCCCCATAAGCACAGATACGCAGTATTTT,CASSLDSGGAPISTDTQYF,NA,TRBJ2-3,TRBV5-8,TRBD2
TGTGCCAGCAGTGACCCGGACAGGGGGCATCAGCCCCAGCATTTT,CASSDPDRGHQPQHF,NA,TRBJ1-5,TRBV6-4,TRBD1
TGCGCCAGCAGCCAAGACCCCTCGAGCGGGCCAAAAAGAGGGCAGTTCTTC,CASSQDPSSGPKRGQFF,NA,TRBJ2-1,TRBV4-1,NA
TGTGCCAGCAGTCGAGTTGACAGGTTCTCCTACGAGCAGTACTTC,CASSRVDRFSYEQYF,once,TRBJ2-7,TRBV28,NA
TGTGCCAGCAGAAGACAGGGTTTGGACACTGAAGCTTTCTTT,CASRRQGLDTEAFF,NA,TRBJ1-1,TRBV2,TRBD1
TGTGCCAGCAGCTTGAGACAGCTCTCCTACGAGCAGTACTTC,CASSLRQLSYEQYF,NA,TRBJ2-7,TRBV5-6,NA
TGTGCCAGCTCGGCCGGGGCTAACTATGGCTACACCTTC,CASSAGANYGYTF,NA,TRBJ1-2,TRBV18,NA
TGTGCCAGCACCCTACAGGGGTCAACTAATGAAAAACTGTTTTTT,CASTLQGSTNEKLFF,NA,TRBJ1-4,TRBV2,TRBD1
TGTGCCAGCAGTTTATCCCAAATCAGGGCGGTGGCCGGGGAGCTGTTTTTT,CASSLSQIRAVAGELFF,few,TRBJ2-2,TRBV27,NA
TGTGCCAGCAGTTTTGGCGGGATGGGCACAGATACGCAGTATTTT,CASSFGGMGTDTQYF,NA,TRBJ2-3,TRBV27,NA
TGCGCCAGCAGCTTCCCGGAGGCTAGCGGAGAGACCCAGTACTTC,CASSFPEASGETQYF,NA,TRBJ2-5,TRBV5-1,TRBD2
TGTGCCACAAAACTAGCGGGGGGGACAGATACGCAGTATTTT,CATKLAGGTDTQYF,NA,TRBJ2-3,TRBV6-1,TRBD2
TGCGCCAGCAGTGAGTCGTGGGCGAGGGTTAGCAATCAGCCCCAGCATTTT,CASSESWARVSNQPQHF,NA,TRBJ1-5,TRBV10-2,NA
TGTGCCAGTAGCCTACAGGGAGTGAACACCGGGGAGCTGTTTTTT,CASSLQGVNTGELFF,NA,TRBJ2-2,TRBV19,NA
TGTGCCAGCAGTCCCCGGGGGGGGCAGGATACGCAGTATTTT,CASSPRGGQDTQYF,NA,TRBJ2-3,TRBV7-7,TRBD2
TGTGCCAGCTGGTGGGGACAGGAGGCTTTCTTT,CASWWGQEAFF,NA,TRBJ1-1,TRBV2,TRBD1
TGCGCCAGCAGTCACATTGAAGGGGACTATGGCTACACCTTC,CASSHIEGDYGYTF,NA,TRBJ1-2,TRBV23-1,NA
TGTGCCAGCAGCAAGGGGATTGGCCACGGGACAGGGGGTTGGAACTATGGCTACACCTTC,CASSKGIGHGTGGWNYGYTF,NA,TRBJ1-2,TRBV9,TRBD1
TGTGCCAGCATCTCACAGGGTTCCCCCGCCTACGAGCAGTACTTC,CASISQGSPAYEQYF,NA,TRBJ2-7,TRBV13,NA
TGTGCCAGCAGCTTTGGTTGGCCTAGCACAGATACGCAGTATTTT,CASSFGWPSTDTQYF,NA,TRBJ2-3,TRBV5-6,NA
TGCGCCAGCAGCCAAGTTGCAGGGGGCCGTGAAAAACTGTTTTTT,CASSQVAGGREKLFF,NA,TRBJ1-4,TRBV4-1,TRBD1
TGTGCCAGCACTCCCTACAATGAGCAGTTCTTC,CASTPYNEQFF,NA,TRBJ2-1,TRBV7-2,NA
TGTGCCAGCTCATCCCAGGGTATTACTTCTGGGGCCAACGTCCTGACTTTC,CASSSQGITSGANVLTF,NA,TRBJ2-6,TRBV18,NA
TGTGCCAGCAGCCGAACCGGGACAGGACGTTACAATGAGCAGTTCTTC,CASSRTGTGRYNEQFF,NA,TRBJ2-1,TRBV9,TRBD1
TGCAGTGCCCCCGGGGGGGCTTTCTTT,CSAPGGAFF,NA,TRBJ1-1,TRBV20-1,NA
TGTGCCAGCAGCTTAGATGACAGCTCCTACAATGAGCAGTTCTTC,CASSLDDSSYNEQFF,NA,TRBJ2-1,TRBV7-9,NA
TGTGCCAGCAGCCCGGGACTTCAAGAGACCCAGTACTTC,CASSPGLQETQYF,NA,TRBJ2-5,TRBV11-2,NA
TGTGCCAGCAACCGCGGGAGGGGGGAGCAGTTCTTC,CASNRGRGEQFF,once,TRBJ2-1,TRBV7-2,TRBD2
TGCGCCAGCAGCCAAGAGCGGGCAACTAATGAAAAACTGTTTTTT,CASSQERATNEKLFF,NA,TRBJ1-4,TRBV4-3,NA
TGTGCCAGCAGTTTGTCAGGGGGCCAGAATGAAAAACTGTTTTTT,CASSLSGGQNEKLFF,NA,TRBJ1-4,TRBV6-6,TRBD1
TGTGCCAGCAGCTTAGAAGAGGGTAGAAGGGCTTTCTTT,CASSLEEGRRAFF,NA,TRBJ1-1,TRBV7-9,NA
TGTGCCAGCAGCTCTAGCGGGGGGTTCACAGATACGCAGTATTTT,CASSSSGGFTDTQYF,NA,TRBJ2-3,TRBV7-2,TRBD2
TGTGCCAGCAGCGTAGGGTCCGGGACAGCTTCCTACGAGCAGTACTTC,CASSVGSGTASYEQYF,NA,TRBJ2-7,TRBV9,TRBD1
TGTGCCACCAGATACGACAGGGCGAATTCACCCCTCCACTTT,CATRYDRANSPLHF,NA,TRBJ1-6,TRBV24-1,TRBD1
TGTGCCAGCAGCTTAGGCCAGGGCTCTGGAAACACCATATATTTT,CASSLGQGSGNTIYF,NA,TRBJ1-3,TRBV7-2,NA
TGTGCCAGCAGCTTCACAGGGAACACTGAAGCTTTCTTT,CASSFTGNTEAFF,NA,TRBJ1-1,TRBV5-6,NA
TGCGCCAGCAGCTTCTCGGGACAGAGCTACGAGCAGTACTTC,CASSFSGQSYEQYF,few,TRBJ2-7,TRBV5-1,TRBD1
TGTGCCAGCAGCTTGCAATTTAACTATGGCTACACCTTC,CASSLQFNYGYTF,NA,TRBJ1-2,TRBV5-6,NA
TGTGCCAGCAGTTTTAAAGAGGAGCAGTACTTC,CASSFKEEQYF,once,TRBJ2-7,TRBV12-3/TRBV12-4,NA
TGCAGCGTGGAGGGACAGGGGAAATCCTACGAGCAGTACTTC,CSVEGQGKSYEQYF,NA,TRBJ2-7,TRBV29-1,TRBD1
TGTGCCACCAGTGGGGCACAGGGCCGGGAAGCTTTCTTT,CATSGAQGREAFF,NA,TRBJ1-1,TRBV24-1,NA
TGTGCCAGCAGTGATGACAGGTTCAATCAGTCCCAGCATTTT,CASSDDRFNQSQHF,NA,TRBJ1-5,TRBV6-1,NA
TGTGCCAGCAGCGCCTGGACCCCGGGGGGGACTGAAGCTTTCTTT,CASSAWTPGGTEAFF,once,TRBJ1-1,TRBV9,NA
TGTGCCGCCCAGGGATTGGGGACTGAAGCTTTCTTT,CAAQGLGTEAFF,NA,TRBJ1-1,TRBV30,NA
TGTGCCAGCAGCTTAGCGGGGGGGCATGCAGATACGCAGTATTTT,CASSLAGGHADTQYF,NA,TRBJ2-3,TRBV7-3,TRBD2
TGTGCCAGCAGCTCTGGGCAGGGGGCAAACATTCAGTACTTC,CASSSGQGANIQYF,NA,TRBJ2-4,TRBV5-4,TRBD1
TGTGCCAGCAGTTACGAGGGCGGGGGGGCCGGAGATACGCAGTATTTT,CASSYEGGGAGDTQYF,NA,TRBJ2-3,TRBV6-5,TRBD2
TGCGCCAGCAGCCAAGATGGCTCAGGCCTTGGAAACACCATATATTTT,CASSQDGSGLGNTIYF,once,TRBJ1-3,TRBV4-1,NA
TGTGCCAGCAGTGGTCAGCGGGGGCCACCCTACGAGCAGTACTTC,CASSGQRGPPYEQYF,few,TRBJ2-7,TRBV2,TRBD2
TGTGCCAGCAGCGCGGGGACAGGGGGCGGGCAGCCCCAGCATTTT,CASSAGTGGGQPQHF,NA,TRBJ1-5,TRBV9,TRBD1